This T cell receptor (beta chain) was recorded in a study of T cells after yellow fever vaccination. Germline CDR1 LNHNV, CDR2 YYDKDF (reference sequence). This CDR3 is built from 13 residues. The junction had 5 bases not matched to a gene; V was cut back by 0 bases and J by 12 bases. Study results and limitations: Among all clonotypes, a small share was observed in both CD4 and CD8 compartments. Contaminating bulk clonotypes could be abundant in FACS-sorted repertoires. Clones from primary vaccination mostly reappeared after the booster (around 96% CD4, approximately 86% CD8).

A word on this clonotype: Its antigen is not identified.

Each CDR3 protein is one row after TCRdb ran MiXCR on the 5' RACE reads. This sample has approximately 330,000 distinct CDR3 sequences, with roughly an eighth found just once. The starting material was CD4+ T cells sorted from PBMCs, obtained 15 days after the yellow fever booster vaccination. The chain employs TRBV15 and TRBJ1-1; 9 positions match TRBD1. The clonotype comes from a man aged 18 to 29 who received the YFV17D yellow fever vaccine. The CDR3 here is CATSRDRDRASFF. Written as DNA, the CDR3 is TGTGCCACCAGCAGAGACCGGGACAGGGCTTCTTTCTTT.